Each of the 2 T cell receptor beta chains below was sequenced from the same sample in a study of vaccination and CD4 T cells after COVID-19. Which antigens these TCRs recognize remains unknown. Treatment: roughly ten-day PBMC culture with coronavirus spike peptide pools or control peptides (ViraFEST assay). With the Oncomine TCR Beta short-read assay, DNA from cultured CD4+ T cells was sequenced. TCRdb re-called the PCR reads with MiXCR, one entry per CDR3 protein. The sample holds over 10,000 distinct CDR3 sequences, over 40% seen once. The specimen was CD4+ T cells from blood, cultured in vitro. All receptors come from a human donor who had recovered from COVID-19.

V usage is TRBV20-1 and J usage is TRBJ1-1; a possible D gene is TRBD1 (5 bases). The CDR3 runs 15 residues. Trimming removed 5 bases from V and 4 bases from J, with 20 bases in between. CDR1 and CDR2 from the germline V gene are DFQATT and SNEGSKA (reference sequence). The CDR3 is CSAGAAGVGRTEAFF. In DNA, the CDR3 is TGCAGTGCTGGAGCGGCGGGGGTCGGGCGCACTGAAGCTTTCTTT.

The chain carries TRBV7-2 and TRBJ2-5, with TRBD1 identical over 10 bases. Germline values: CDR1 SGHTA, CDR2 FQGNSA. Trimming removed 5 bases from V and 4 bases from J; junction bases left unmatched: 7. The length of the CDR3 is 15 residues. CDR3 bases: TGTGCCAGCAGCAATGGGGACAGGGGCCGAGAGACCCAGTACTTC. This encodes CASSNGDRGRETQYF.